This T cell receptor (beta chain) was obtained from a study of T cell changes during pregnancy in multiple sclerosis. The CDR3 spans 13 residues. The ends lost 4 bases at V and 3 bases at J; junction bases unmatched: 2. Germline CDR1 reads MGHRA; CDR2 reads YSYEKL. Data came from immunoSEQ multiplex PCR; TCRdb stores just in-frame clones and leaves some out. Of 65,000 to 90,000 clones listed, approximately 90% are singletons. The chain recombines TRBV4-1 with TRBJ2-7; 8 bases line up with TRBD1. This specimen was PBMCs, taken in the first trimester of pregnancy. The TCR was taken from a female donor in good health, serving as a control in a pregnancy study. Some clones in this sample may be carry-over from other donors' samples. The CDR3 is CASSPTGDYEQYF. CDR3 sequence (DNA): TGCGCCAGCAGCCCGACAGGGGACTACGAGCAGTACTTC.